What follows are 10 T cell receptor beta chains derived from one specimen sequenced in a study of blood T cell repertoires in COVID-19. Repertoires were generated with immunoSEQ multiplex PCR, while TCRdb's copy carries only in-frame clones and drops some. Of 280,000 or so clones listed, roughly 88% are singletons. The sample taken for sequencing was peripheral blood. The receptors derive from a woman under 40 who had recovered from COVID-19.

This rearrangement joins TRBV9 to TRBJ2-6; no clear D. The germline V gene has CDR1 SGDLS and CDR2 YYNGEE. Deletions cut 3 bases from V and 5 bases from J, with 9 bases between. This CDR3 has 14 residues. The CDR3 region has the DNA TGTGCCAGCAGCGCCGCTATTAGGGCCAACGTCCTGACTTTC. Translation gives CASSAAIRANVLTF.

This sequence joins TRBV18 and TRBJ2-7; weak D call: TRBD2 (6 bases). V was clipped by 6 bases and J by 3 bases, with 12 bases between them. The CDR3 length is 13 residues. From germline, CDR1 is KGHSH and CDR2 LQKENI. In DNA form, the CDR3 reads TGTGCCAGCTCCGCGGGAACGAACTACGAGCAGTACTTC. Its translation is CASSAGTNYEQYF.

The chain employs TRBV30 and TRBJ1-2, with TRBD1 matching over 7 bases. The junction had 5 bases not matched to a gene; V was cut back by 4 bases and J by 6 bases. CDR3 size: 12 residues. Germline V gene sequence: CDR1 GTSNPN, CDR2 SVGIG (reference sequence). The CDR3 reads CAWNNRGNGYTF. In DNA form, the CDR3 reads TGTGCCTGGAATAACAGGGGAAATGGCTACACCTTC.

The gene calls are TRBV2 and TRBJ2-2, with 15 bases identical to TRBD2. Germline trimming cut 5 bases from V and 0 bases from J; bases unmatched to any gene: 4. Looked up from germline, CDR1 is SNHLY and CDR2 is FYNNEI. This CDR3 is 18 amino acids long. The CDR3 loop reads CASSRTSGGAANTGELFF. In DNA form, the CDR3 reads TGTGCCAGCAGTCGGACTAGCGGGGGGGCAGCGAACACCGGGGAGCTGTTTTTT.

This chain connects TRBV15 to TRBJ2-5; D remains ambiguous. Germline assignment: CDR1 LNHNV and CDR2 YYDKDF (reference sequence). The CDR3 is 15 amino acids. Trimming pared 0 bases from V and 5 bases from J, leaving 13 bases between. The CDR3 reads CATSRDVIARETQYF. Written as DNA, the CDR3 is TGTGCCACCAGCAGAGATGTAATAGCACGTGAGACCCAGTACTTC.

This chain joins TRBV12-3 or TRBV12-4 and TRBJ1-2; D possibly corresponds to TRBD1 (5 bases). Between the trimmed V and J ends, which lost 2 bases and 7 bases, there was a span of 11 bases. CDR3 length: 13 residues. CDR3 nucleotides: TGTGCCAGCAGTTTAAGGGGTTCAGGTGGCTACACCTTC. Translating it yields CASSLRGSGGYTF.

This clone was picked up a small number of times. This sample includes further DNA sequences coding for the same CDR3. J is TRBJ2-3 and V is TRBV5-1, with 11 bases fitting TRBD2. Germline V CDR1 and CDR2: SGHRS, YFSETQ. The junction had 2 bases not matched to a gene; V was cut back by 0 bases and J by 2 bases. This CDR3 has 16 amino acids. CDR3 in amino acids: CASSLGLAGTTDTQYF. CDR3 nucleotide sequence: TGCGCCAGCAGCTTGGGACTAGCGGGGACCACAGATACGCAGTATTTT.

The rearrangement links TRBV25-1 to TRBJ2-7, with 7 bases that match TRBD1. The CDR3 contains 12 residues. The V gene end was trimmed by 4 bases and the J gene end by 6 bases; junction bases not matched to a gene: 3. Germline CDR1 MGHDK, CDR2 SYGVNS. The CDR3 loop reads CASSARGSEQYF. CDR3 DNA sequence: TGTGCCAGCAGTGCCAGGGGGAGCGAGCAGTACTTC.

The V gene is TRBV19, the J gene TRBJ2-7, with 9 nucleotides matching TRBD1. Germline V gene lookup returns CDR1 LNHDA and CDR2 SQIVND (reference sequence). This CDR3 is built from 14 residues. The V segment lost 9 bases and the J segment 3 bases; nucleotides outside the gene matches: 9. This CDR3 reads CASHSGQGRYEQYF. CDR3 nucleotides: TGTGCCAGCCACTCGGGACAGGGACGCTACGAGCAGTACTTC.

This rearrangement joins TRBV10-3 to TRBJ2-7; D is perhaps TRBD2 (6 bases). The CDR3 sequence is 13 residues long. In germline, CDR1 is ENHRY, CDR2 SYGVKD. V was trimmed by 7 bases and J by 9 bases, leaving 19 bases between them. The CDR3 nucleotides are TGTGCCATCACCACAGGAGGGGCCAATAGGCAGTACTTC. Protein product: CAITTGGANRQYF.